This TCR beta chain was sequenced for a study of beta chain features in type 1 diabetes (dated by TCRdb to about 2018). Some background on the complete study: No differences in mean age, gender distribution, total cell number or subset yield were found between patients and healthy donors. A total of 85 million to 140 million sorted cells were examined across all samples, and a strong correlation was observed between cell number per subset and RNA yield. In the study, TCRB repertoires of sorted circulating CD4+ T cell subsets from recently diagnosed type 1 diabetes patients were compared with those of matched healthy donors. Regulatory and stem cell-like memory subsets were obtained from only 8 patients and roughly eight healthy donors, while naive and central memory subsets were obtained from all 28 donors.

Including the terminal cysteine and phenylalanine, the CDR3 comprises 13 residues. Only the CDR3 portion is preserved as DNA: 39 bases, with reading frame beginning at the first base. CDR1 and CDR2 (LNHDA, SQIVND) derive from the germline V gene (reference sequence). V and J are truncated by 1 base and 7 bases respectively, leaving an intervening sequence of 8 bases. The entire amount of isolated RNA was reverse transcribed using the High Capacity cDNA Reverse Transcription Kit, so the sequenced TCRB transcripts were expressed ones. Deep immunoSEQ sequencing was applied to naive, central memory and regulatory T cell samples, giving an average of about 3.4 million total reads per sample. After sorted cells were lysed in RLT buffer, RNA was extracted with DNase-treated RNeasy Micro or Mini kits, with the choice depending on cell number. To prevent cross-contamination, every cell subset was processed on its own, while patient and healthy donor samples were processed together. Using the immunoSEQ multiplex PCR, TCRB sequences were amplified from cDNA into 87-bp fragments spanning the CDR3 region. Amplicons were sequenced on the Illumina HiSeq platform. The original pipeline was this. PCR bias was corrected computationally using synthetic template baselines, and reads within Hamming distance 2 were collapsed, with unmergeable singletons discarded. Reads were aligned against IMGT so that V, D and J genes, CDR3 length and insertions or deletions at six rearrangement sites could be assigned. Within each subset, clonotype counts were normalized to sorted cell number, and only after that were true diversity and Gini coefficients computed with the tcR R package. The overlap coefficient, calculated on TCRB nucleotide sequences, was used to measure repertoire sharing. Out-of-frame TCRB sequences from naive cells were analyzed to stand in for the pre-selection repertoire. The immuneACCESS repertoire file appears here via TCRdb, limited to in-frame rearrangements. These files lack a portion of the clones; in checked studies, under half of the deficit traces to unresolved V genes, and the cause of the others is not known. V, J and clone size reflect that table, while D and trimming were determined from the DNA. A total of a few hundred thousand clones appear in this sample, roughly 14% of them only once. 0.013% to 0.015% of the sample lies in the top ten.

Each donor gave one peripheral blood draw, about 100 mL on average, collected into heparinised tubes. A BD FACSAria II and a panel including CD45RO, CCR7, CD25, CD127, CD95 and CD27 were used to sort naive, central memory, regulatory and stem cell-like memory CD4+ T cells. All sorted populations exceeded 98% purity. Right away, PBMCs were isolated by Lymphoprep density gradient centrifugation and were stained directly, with no culture step. To minimize batch effects, samples were stained and sorted in pairs, one healthy donor with one patient per experiment. Points on this clone: Its antigen target is currently unknown. The sample holds no much larger clone one base away, and base qualities are not on file.

Summary of the overall study and its limitations: In all four CD4+ subsets, TCRB CDR3 length was moderately but significantly shorter in type 1 diabetes patients. Shorter templates might be favored by PCR, yet because patient and control samples were amplified and corrected together, any such skew would affect both groups equally. The naive, central memory and regulatory TCRB repertoires appeared to resemble one another more closely among patients than among healthy donors. Fewer insertions and more nucleotide deletions at VDJ recombination sites were observed in patients with type 1 diabetes, implying thymic rearrangement abnormalities. Because the HLA sub-analyses included only small numbers of individuals, any influence of HLA type on TCRB rearrangement was left unresolved. Because cDNA rather than genomic DNA was sequenced, highly expressing activated cells could have been over-represented, although no difference in activation and CD3 levels was found between groups.

The rearrangement joined TRBV19 to TRBJ2-1; confidence is insufficient to name the D gene. The TCR was taken from a woman under 30 with type 1 diabetes. Sequences were obtained from naive CD4+ T cells from blood. This sample's cell subset or site label indicates: true naive CD4+ T cells. The CDR3 reads CASSIGMRNEQFF. The DNA sequence is given as TGTGCCAGTAGTATAGGGATGAGGAATGAGCAGTTCTTC.